This T cell receptor (beta chain) was profiled in a study of beta chain features in type 1 diabetes. CDR3 length: 14 residues. Trimming removed 1 base at V and 8 bases at J, with 14 bases between. Germline values: CDR1 SEHNR, CDR2 FQNEAQ (reference sequence). Whole-study findings and limits: When Type 1 diabetes patients were examined, their TCRB CDR3s proved moderately but significantly shorter in all four CD4+ subsets. A potential influence of HLA type upon TCRB rearrangement remained unresolved herein.

Investigators reverse transcribed all isolated RNA, so they sequenced expressed TCRB transcripts. The method was immunoSEQ multiplex PCR; TCRdb's version includes in-frame clones alone and lacks a portion of them. The data contain around 690,000 clones, around 11% of them seen just once; the ten biggest clones take up roughly 0.12%. This clone was found a few times. The antigen is undetermined. Sequencing input: naive CD4+ T cells from blood. This chain connects TRBV7-9 to TRBJ1-2; D remains unclear. The clonotype was recovered from a man younger than 45 with type 1 diabetes. CDR3 protein: CASSLDGGIQGYTF. CDR3 coding DNA: TGTGCCAGCAGCTTAGACGGCGGGATCCAGGGCTACACCTTC.